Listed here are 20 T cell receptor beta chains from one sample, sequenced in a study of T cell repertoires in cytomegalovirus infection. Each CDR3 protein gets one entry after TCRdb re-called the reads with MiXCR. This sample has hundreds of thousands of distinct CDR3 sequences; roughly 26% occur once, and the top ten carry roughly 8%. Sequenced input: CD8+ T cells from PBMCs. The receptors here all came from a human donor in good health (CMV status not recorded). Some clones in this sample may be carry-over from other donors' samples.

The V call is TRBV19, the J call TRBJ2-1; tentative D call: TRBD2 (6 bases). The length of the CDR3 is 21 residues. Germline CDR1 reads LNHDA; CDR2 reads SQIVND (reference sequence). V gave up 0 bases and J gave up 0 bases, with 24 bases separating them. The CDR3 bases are TGTGCCAGTAGTATAGAGCCCCTTGGGGTTTCGGCGGGGTACTCCTACAATGAGCAGTTCTTC. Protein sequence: CASSIEPLGVSAGYSYNEQFF.

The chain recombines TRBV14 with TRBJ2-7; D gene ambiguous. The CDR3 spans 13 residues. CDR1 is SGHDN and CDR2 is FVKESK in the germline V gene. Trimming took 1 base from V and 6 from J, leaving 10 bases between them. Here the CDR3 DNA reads TGTGCCAGCAGCCAAGGCTATGGGTCCGAGCAGTACGTC. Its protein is CASSQGYGSEQYV.

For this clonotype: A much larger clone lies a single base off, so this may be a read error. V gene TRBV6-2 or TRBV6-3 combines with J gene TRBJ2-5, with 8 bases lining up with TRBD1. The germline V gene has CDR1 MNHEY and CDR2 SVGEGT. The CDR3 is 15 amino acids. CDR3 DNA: TGTACCAGCACCAAGTGGACAGGGCCACAAGAGACCCAGTACTTC. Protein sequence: CTSTKWTGPQETQYF.

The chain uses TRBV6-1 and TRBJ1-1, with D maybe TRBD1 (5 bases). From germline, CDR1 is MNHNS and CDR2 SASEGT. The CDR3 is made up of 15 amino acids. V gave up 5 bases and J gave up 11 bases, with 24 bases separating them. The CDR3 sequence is CASSYADEGTAGAFF. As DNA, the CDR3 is TGTGCCAGCAGTTATGCAGACGAAGGGACCGCCGGTGCTTTCTTT.

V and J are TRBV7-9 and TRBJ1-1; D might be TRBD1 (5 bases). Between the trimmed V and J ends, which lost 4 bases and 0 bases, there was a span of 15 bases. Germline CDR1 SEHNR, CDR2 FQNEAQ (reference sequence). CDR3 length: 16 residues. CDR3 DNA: TGTGCCAGCAGCTCCCTCTCGGGGCTGTTGAACACTGAAGCTTTCTTT. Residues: CASSSLSGLLNTEAFF.

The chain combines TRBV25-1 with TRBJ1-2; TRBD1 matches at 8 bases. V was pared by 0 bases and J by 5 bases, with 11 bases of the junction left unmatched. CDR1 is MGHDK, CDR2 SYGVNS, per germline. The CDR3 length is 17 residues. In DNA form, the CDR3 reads TGTGCCAGCAGTGAATACTTTAGCGCAGGGGGCGAATATGGCTACACCTTC. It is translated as CASSEYFSAGGEYGYTF.

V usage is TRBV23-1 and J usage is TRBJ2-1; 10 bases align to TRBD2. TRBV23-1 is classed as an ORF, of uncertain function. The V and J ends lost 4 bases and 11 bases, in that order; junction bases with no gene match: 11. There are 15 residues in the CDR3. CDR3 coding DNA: TGCGCCAGCAGTCCTTATCTAGCGGGAGAACCTCAGCAGTTCTTC. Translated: CASSPYLAGEPQQFF.

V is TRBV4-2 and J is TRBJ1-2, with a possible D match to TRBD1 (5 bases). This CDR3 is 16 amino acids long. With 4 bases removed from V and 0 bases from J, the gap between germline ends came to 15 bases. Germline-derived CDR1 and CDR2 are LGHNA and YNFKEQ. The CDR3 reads CASSRNPGTTNYGYTF. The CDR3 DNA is TGTGCCAGCAGCCGCAACCCCGGGACGACTAACTATGGCTACACCTTC.

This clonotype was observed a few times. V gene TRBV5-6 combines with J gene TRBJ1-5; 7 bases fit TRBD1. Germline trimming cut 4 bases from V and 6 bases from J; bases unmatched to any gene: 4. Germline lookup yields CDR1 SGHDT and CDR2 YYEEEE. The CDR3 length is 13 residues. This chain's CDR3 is CASSETGAQPQHF. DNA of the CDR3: TGTGCCAGCAGCGAAACAGGGGCTCAGCCCCAGCATTTT.

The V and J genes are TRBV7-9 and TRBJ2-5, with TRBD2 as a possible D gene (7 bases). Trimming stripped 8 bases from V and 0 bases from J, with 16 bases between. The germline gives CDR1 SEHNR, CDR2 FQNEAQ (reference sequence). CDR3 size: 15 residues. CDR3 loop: CASWRTGGHQETQYF. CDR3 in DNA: TGTGCCAGCTGGAGAACGGGGGGCCACCAAGAGACCCAGTACTTC.

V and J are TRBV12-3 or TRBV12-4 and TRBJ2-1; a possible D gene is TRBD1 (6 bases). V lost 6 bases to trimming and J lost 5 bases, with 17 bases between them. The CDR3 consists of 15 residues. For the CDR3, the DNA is TGTGCCAGCAGCGATACAGGGATGGATCACAATGAGCAGTTCTTC. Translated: CASSDTGMDHNEQFF.

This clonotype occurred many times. CDR3 nucleotides: TGTGCCAGCAGCTTACCAGGACAGGGGGCTCAAAGGACTGAAGCTTTCTTT. It yields the protein CASSLPGQGAQRTEAFF. The chain has TRBV7-9 and TRBJ1-1; 11 bases agree with TRBD1. J was trimmed by 5 bases and V by 2 bases; bases with no gene match: 10. In germline, CDR1 is SEHNR, CDR2 FQNEAQ (reference sequence). The CDR3 has 17 residues.

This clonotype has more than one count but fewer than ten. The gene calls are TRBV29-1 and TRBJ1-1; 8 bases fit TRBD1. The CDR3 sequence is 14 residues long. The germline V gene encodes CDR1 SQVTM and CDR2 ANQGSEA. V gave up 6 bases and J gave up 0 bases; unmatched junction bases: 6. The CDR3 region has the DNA TGCAGCGTAGTCCGACAGGGGATGAACACTGAAGCTTTCTTT. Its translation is CSVVRQGMNTEAFF.

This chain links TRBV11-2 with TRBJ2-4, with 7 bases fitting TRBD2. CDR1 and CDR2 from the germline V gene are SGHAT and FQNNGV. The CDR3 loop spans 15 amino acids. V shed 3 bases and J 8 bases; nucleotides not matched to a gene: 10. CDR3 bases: TGTGCCAGCAGCTTTCCGGGACTACCCGGGGACATTCAGTACTTC. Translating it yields CASSFPGLPGDIQYF.

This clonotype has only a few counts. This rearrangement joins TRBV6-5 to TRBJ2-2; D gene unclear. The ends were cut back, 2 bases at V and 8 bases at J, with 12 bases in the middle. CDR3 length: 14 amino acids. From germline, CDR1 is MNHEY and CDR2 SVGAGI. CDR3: CASSYISTRGELFF. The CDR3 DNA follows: TGTGCCAGCAGTTACATAAGTACACGGGGGGAGCTGTTTTTT.

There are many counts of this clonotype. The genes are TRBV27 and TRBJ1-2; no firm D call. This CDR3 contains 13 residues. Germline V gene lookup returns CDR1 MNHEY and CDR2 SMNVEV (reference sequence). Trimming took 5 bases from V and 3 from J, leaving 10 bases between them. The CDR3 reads CASSPLSDYGYTF. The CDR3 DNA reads TGTGCCAGCAGTCCCCTTAGTGACTATGGCTACACCTTC.

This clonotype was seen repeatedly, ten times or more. CDR3 residues: CASGLVRTGSYNEQFF. In DNA, the CDR3 is TGTGCTAGTGGTTTGGTACGAACAGGCTCTTACAATGAGCAGTTCTTC. The rearrangement links TRBV12-5 to TRBJ2-1, with D maybe TRBD1 (5 bases). V was cut by 0 bases and J by 4 bases, with 13 bases left in between. CDR1 and CDR2 from the germline V gene are LGHNT and FRNRAP. The CDR3 sequence is 16 residues long.

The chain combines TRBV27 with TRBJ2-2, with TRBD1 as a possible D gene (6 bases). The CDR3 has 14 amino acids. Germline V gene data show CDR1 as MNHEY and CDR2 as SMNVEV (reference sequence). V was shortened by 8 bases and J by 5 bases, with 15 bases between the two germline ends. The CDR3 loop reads CASGLRGRTGELFF. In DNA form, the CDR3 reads TGTGCCAGCGGCCTCAGGGGAAGGACCGGGGAGCTGTTTTTT.

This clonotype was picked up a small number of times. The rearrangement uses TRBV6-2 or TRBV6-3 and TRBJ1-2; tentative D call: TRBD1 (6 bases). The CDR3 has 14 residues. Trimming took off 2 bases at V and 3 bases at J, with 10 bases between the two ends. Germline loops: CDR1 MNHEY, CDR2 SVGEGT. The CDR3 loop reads CASSYNRVDYGYTF. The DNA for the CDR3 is TGTGCCAGCAGTTACAACAGGGTCGACTATGGCTACACCTTC.

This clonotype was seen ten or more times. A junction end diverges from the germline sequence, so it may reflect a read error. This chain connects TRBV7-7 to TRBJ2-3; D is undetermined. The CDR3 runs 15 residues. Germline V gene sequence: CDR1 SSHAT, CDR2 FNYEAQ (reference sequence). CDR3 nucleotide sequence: TGTGCTAGCAGCTTTGCGCCTTCTCCCACAGATACGCAGTATTTT. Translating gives CASSFAPSPTDTQYF.